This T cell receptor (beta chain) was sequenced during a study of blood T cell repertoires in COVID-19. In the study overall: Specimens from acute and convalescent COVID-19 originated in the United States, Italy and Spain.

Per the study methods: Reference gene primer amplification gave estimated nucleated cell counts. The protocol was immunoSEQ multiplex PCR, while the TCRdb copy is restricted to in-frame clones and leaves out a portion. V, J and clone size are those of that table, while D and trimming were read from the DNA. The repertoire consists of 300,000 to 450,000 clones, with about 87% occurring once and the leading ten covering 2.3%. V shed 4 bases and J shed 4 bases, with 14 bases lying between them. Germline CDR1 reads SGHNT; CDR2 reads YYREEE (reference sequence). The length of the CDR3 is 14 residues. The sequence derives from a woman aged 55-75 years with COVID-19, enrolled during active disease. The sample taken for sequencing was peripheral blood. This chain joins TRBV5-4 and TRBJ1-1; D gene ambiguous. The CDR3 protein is CASSVGVFLTEAFF. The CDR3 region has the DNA TGTGCCAGCAGCGTCGGGGTCTTCCTCACTGAAGCTTTCTTT.